The next 7 T cell receptor beta chains were all read from a single sample in a study of blood T cell repertoires in COVID-19. Some clones are missing from TCRdb's copy, which holds only in-frame ones; the method was immunoSEQ multiplex PCR. The sample comprises under 300,000 clones, less than 85% of which are singletons, and 4.5% to 6% rests with the top ten. What was sequenced was peripheral blood. The receptors come from a woman aged 80 or older with active or convalescent COVID-19.

This clone was counted once. This chain uses TRBV7-2 with TRBJ1-5; TRBD1 agrees at 8 bases. V gave up 6 bases and J gave up 6 bases; unmatched junction bases: 10. Germline-derived CDR1 and CDR2 are SGHTA and FQGNSA. The CDR3 loop spans 15 amino acids. CDR3 sequence: CASSLGQGGSQPQHF. The CDR3 nucleotides are TGTGCCAGCAGTCTCGGACAGGGTGGTAGTCAGCCCCAGCATTTT.

The chain couples TRBV19 to TRBJ1-6, with D possibly being TRBD1 (5 bases). The CDR3 has 17 amino acids. V was trimmed by 0 bases and J by 7 bases, leaving 16 bases between them. Germline V gene sequence: CDR1 LNHDA, CDR2 SQIVND (reference sequence). Written as DNA, the CDR3 is TGTGCCAGTAGTATAGATCTGGCAGGGAGGACAAATTCACCCCTCCACTTT. Translation gives CASSIDLAGRTNSPLHF.

In this sample, this clone turned up once. This chain links TRBV7-9 with TRBJ1-3; tentative D call: TRBD1 (5 bases). The CDR3 extends over 15 amino acids. CDR1 and CDR2 (germline): SEHNR, FQNEAQ (reference sequence). V gave up 5 bases and J gave up 8 bases, with 19 bases separating them. The CDR3: CASSGPSGGRDTIYF. CDR3 DNA sequence: TGTGCCAGCAGCGGCCCCTCGGGGGGTAGGGACACCATATATTTT.

CDR3 in amino acids: CASSPTSVLTDTQYF. CDR3 nucleotides: TGTGCCAGCAGTCCTACTAGCGTACTCACAGATACGCAGTATTTT. The V and J genes are TRBV27 and TRBJ2-3; 7 nucleotides match TRBD2. Germline values: CDR1 MNHEY, CDR2 SMNVEV (reference sequence). This CDR3 has 15 residues. The V gene end was trimmed by 5 bases and the J gene end by 2 bases; junction bases not matched to a gene: 7.

The chain combines TRBV28 with TRBJ2-2; TRBD1 agrees at 7 bases. Germline CDR1 reads MDHEN; CDR2 reads SYDVKM. V lost 4 bases, J lost 0 bases, and 5 bases stayed unmatched. CDR3 length: 16 amino acids. The CDR3 DNA reads as TGTGCCAGCAGTTCACCGGGACAGTCGAACACCGGGGAGCTGTTTTTT. It yields the protein CASSSPGQSNTGELFF.

CDR3 residues: CASRKNGNNSPLHF. In nucleotides, the CDR3 is TGTGCCAGCAGAAAGAACGGGAATAATTCACCCCTCCACTTT. The chain uses TRBV2 and TRBJ1-6; no definite D call. The V end lost 6 bases, the J end lost 5 bases, and 11 bases lay between the germline ends. CDR1 is SNHLY and CDR2 is FYNNEI in the germline V gene. The CDR3 is made up of 14 amino acids.

The V and J genes are TRBV4-1 and TRBJ2-3, with D possibly being TRBD2 (6 bases). V gave up 0 bases and J gave up 1 base, with 8 bases separating them. The CDR3 consists of 15 residues. Germline CDR1 reads MGHRA; CDR2 reads YSYEKL. CDR3 coding DNA: TGCGCCAGCAGCCAAGATGCTAGCGGCACAGATACGCAGTATTTT. Its protein is CASSQDASGTDTQYF.